These T cell receptor beta chains were read from a single sample in a study of Graves' ophthalmopathy and Graves' hyperthyroidism. TCRdb independently ran MiXCR on the multiplex PCR reads; one entry per CDR3 protein. Here the sample spans 600,000 to 700,000 distinct CDR3 sequences, about 40% being singletons. The sample was peripheral blood. The receptors stem from an adult man with Graves' ophthalmopathy. CDR3s include the opening cysteine and the closing phenylalanine or tryptophan. The D gene is left open where the match is weak. Clone sizes are given selectively: once, few, many, or a class where the clone is expanded.

clone_size j_call d_call v_call cdr3_nt cdr3_aa
NA TRBJ1-5 TRBD1 TRBV2 TGTGCCAGCACACCGGGACAGGGTATCAATCAGCCCCAGCATTTT CASTPGQGINQPQHF
few TRBJ1-1 NA TRBV11-2 TGTGCCAGCAGCTTAGATCCGTTTAGGGACAATTATATGAACACTGAAGCTTTCTTT CASSLDPFRDNYMNTEAFF
many TRBJ1-5 NA TRBV10-3 TGTGCCATCAGTGAGGGGTCAGGATTCAATCAGCCCCAGCATTTT CAISEGSGFNQPQHF
many TRBJ2-5 NA TRBV2 TGTGCCAGCAGTGTGTGGGCGTCGGAAGGACAAGAGACCCAGTACTTC CASSVWASEGQETQYF
many TRBJ2-7 NA TRBV20-1 TGCAGTGCTAGAGATGGGGCAAGGTGGGGCGAGCAGTACTTC CSARDGARWGEQYF
many TRBJ1-2 NA TRBV6-2/TRBV6-3 TGTGCCAGCAGTGAAGGTTCTAACTATGGCTACACCTTC CASSEGSNYGYTF
many TRBJ1-6 NA TRBV4-2 TGTGCCAGCAGCCAAGCACGTCAGCCTAATTCACCCCTCCACTTT CASSQARQPNSPLHF
many TRBJ1-1 NA TRBV6-5 TGTGCCAGCAATCCGAGGTTAGGCAGCCCCTTCTGGGAAGCTTTCTTT CASNPRLGSPFWEAFF
NA TRBJ2-7 TRBD1 TRBV11-2 TGTGCCAGCAGCTTAACACAGGGGGCAATGGGTTTCTACGAGCAGTACTTC CASSLTQGAMGFYEQYF
many TRBJ2-6 TRBD1 TRBV29-1 TGCAGCGTCCCCAGACAGGGGCTGAGCTCTGGGGCCAACGTCCTGACTTTC CSVPRQGLSSGANVLTF
NA TRBJ1-6 NA TRBV6-1 TGTGCCAGCGGGGCAGGAAAATTCCCTTCACCCCTCCACTTT CASGAGKFPSPLHF
many TRBJ2-5 TRBD2 TRBV7-9 TGTGCCAGCAGGCGACTAGCGGGGGGAGAGACCCAGTACTTC CASRRLAGGETQYF
many TRBJ1-2 NA TRBV7-9 TGTGCCAGCACCATGGGGACAAATGGCTACACCTTC CASTMGTNGYTF
many TRBJ2-7 TRBD1 TRBV10-2 TGCGCCAGCAGGACGGGACAGGGGGCCTCCTACGAGCAGTACTTC CASRTGQGASYEQYF
many TRBJ2-7 TRBD2 TRBV7-9 TGTGCCAGCACCCCGAGTAGCGGGATATCCTCCTACGAGCAGTACTTC CASTPSSGISSYEQYF
many TRBJ2-7 TRBD2 TRBV7-2 TGTGCCAGCAGCCCCAGCGGGAGGACCTACGAGCAGTACTTC CASSPSGRTYEQYF
NA TRBJ1-5 TRBD1 TRBV15 TGTGCCACCAGCAGAGATCGACCCCGGACAGGCTACAATCAGCCCCAGCATTTT CATSRDRPRTGYNQPQHF
many TRBJ1-1 TRBD1 TRBV19 TGTGCCAGTAGTCCGGGACAGGGTCGCACTGAAGCTTTCTTT CASSPGQGRTEAFF
many TRBJ2-7 NA TRBV10-3 TGTGCCATCAGATGGACCCCCGAGGAGGGCGAGCAGTACTTC CAIRWTPEEGEQYF
NA TRBJ2-1 TRBD2 TRBV10-3 TGTGCCATCAGTGGGAGCGGGGGGGCTAGTTTCAACAATGAGCAGTTCTTC CAISGSGGASFNNEQFF
NA TRBJ2-7 NA TRBV12-3/TRBV12-4 TGTGCCAGCATTCCGGGCTATGGATCCTACGAGCAGTACTTC CASIPGYGSYEQYF
many TRBJ2-7 TRBD1 TRBV14 TGTGCCAGCAGCCAAACAGGGGGATCCGAGCAGTACTTC CASSQTGGSEQYF
NA TRBJ2-7 NA TRBV7-2 TGTGCCAGCAGCTTAGTGGGGCAGGGGGAGCAGTACTTC CASSLVGQGEQYF
many TRBJ2-5 NA TRBV11-2 TGTGCCAGCAGCTTACCGAGGGTTGGGGAGACCCAGTACTTC CASSLPRVGETQYF
NA TRBJ2-5 TRBD2 TRBV6-1 TGTGCCAGCAGTGCCGTAAGCGGGAGTGAGACCCAGTACTTC CASSAVSGSETQYF
many TRBJ1-1 NA TRBV5-5 TGTGCCAGCAGCTCAAGTACCTGGAACACTGAAGCTTTCTTT CASSSSTWNTEAFF
NA TRBJ2-7 NA TRBV12-3/TRBV12-4 TGTGCCAGCAGAAGTCTCAGGAGCTCCTACGAGCAGTACTTC CASRSLRSSYEQYF
many TRBJ1-4 TRBD1 TRBV6-5 TGTGCCAGCAGTTACCTGGGACAGGGCGATGAAAAACTGTTTTTT CASSYLGQGDEKLFF
few TRBJ2-5 NA TRBV12-3/TRBV12-4 TGTGCCAGCAGTTTATTGCACGTTAAAGAGACCCAGTACTTC CASSLLHVKETQYF
once TRBJ1-4 TRBD1 TRBV29-1 TGCAGCGCCGCGACAGGGTCTAATGAAAAACTGTTTTTT CSAATGSNEKLFF
NA TRBJ2-5 TRBD1 TRBV7-9 TGTGCCAGTAGTCGCCGGACAGGGGTCGGGGAGACCCAGTACTTC CASSRRTGVGETQYF
few TRBJ1-2 NA TRBV9 TGTGCCAGCAGCCACCCGAAGACCGGGACTCCTTCTAACTATAGCTACACCTTC CASSHPKTGTPSNYSYTF
few TRBJ1-4 TRBD1 TRBV4-2 TGTGCCAGCAGCCAAGAAGGGGGGACAGGGAATGAAAAACTGTTTTTT CASSQEGGTGNEKLFF
few TRBJ2-7 NA TRBV6-1 TGTGCCAGCAGTGAGCGGGGTGGCTCCTACGAGCAGTACTTC CASSERGGSYEQYF
NA TRBJ2-2 TRBD1 TRBV19 TGTGCCAGTACCGTGCAGGGGGCGAACACCGGGGAGCTGTTTTTT CASTVQGANTGELFF
NA TRBJ1-2 TRBD1 TRBV4-2 TGTGCCAGCAGCCAAGAAGGGACAGGGGACTATGGCTACACCTTC CASSQEGTGDYGYTF
NA TRBJ2-7 NA TRBV10-3 TGTGCCAGCAGTCACGAGGGGAACGAGCAGTACTTC CASSHEGNEQYF
few TRBJ2-7 TRBD1 TRBV6-6 TGTGCCAGCAGCCCCGCGACAGGGCCAAACGAGCAGTACTTC CASSPATGPNEQYF
many TRBJ2-7 NA TRBV7-9 TGTGCCAGCAGCGTACAGGGTGGTCCGATGCTACTTTCCTACGAGCAGTACTTC CASSVQGGPMLLSYEQYF
many TRBJ1-2 NA TRBV29-1 TGCAGCGTTGAACCGGGTTCCTATGGCTACACCTTC CSVEPGSYGYTF
many TRBJ2-5 NA TRBV7-7 TGTGCCAGCAGCCGTGGGGTAGGGGCGGCCGAGACCCAGTACTTC CASSRGVGAAETQYF
many TRBJ1-1 NA TRBV6-1 TGTGCCAGCAGTTCACGGACAGATGAAGCTTTCTTT CASSSRTDEAFF
NA TRBJ1-4 NA TRBV25-1 TGCGCCAGCACTCGACAGCTTAATGAAAAACTGTTTTTT CASTRQLNEKLFF
NA TRBJ1-6 NA TRBV10-3 TGTGCCATCAGCCTGGGGGCTAATTCACCCCTCCACTTT CAISLGANSPLHF
NA TRBJ2-7 TRBD2 TRBV20-1 TGCAGTGCTAGGGGGGGGTCCACCTACGAGCAGTACTTC CSARGGSTYEQYF
NA TRBJ1-1 NA TRBV10-3 TGTGCCATCAGCTACGAGCCTCCCGGGACGGTGAACACTGAAGCTTTCTTT CAISYEPPGTVNTEAFF
NA TRBJ1-1 NA TRBV19 TGTGCCAGTAGTATAGGGGGACCCACGAACACTGAAGCTTTCTTT CASSIGGPTNTEAFF
NA TRBJ2-3 NA TRBV10-3 TGTGCCATGGGGGACGTGCAAAGCACAGATACGCAGTATTTT CAMGDVQSTDTQYF
few TRBJ2-5 TRBD2 TRBV20-1 TGCAGTGCTGGGATAGCGGGGACCCAAGAGACCCAGTACTTC CSAGIAGTQETQYF
few TRBJ2-7 NA TRBV12-3/TRBV12-4 TGTGCCAGCAGTTTGAACAGACCCTACGAGCAGTACTTC CASSLNRPYEQYF